A single sample is the source of the 5 T cell receptor beta chains below, sequenced in a study of blood T cells in healthy people across ages. PCR was performed a second time for about 7 to 12 cycles using a sample-barcoded 5' primer and a J-beta primer mix. TCRdb redid the calling of the 5' RACE reads with MiXCR, one entry per CDR3 protein. This sample has approximately 830,000 distinct CDR3 sequences, with under 80% found just once. Sequencing was carried out using blood. Source of these receptors: a man aged 25-45 years in good health.

This chain uses TRBV27 with TRBJ1-4; maybe TRBD1 (5 bases). The CDR3 has 14 amino acids. The V gene lost 6 bases and the J gene lost 5 bases, with 13 bases spanning the gap. Germline CDR1 is MNHEY and CDR2 is SMNVEV (reference sequence). Written as DNA, the CDR3 is TGTGCCAGCAGCCGGGGGACCGAGAATGAAAAACTGTTTTTT. This encodes CASSRGTENEKLFF.

In DNA form, the CDR3 reads TGTGCCAGCAGCCAAAATTCGGGGGTGCAAGAAAAACTGTTTTTT. It yields the protein CASSQNSGVQEKLFF. The chain is built from TRBV14 and TRBJ1-4; weak D call: TRBD1 (5 bases). CDR1 is SGHDN, CDR2 FVKESK, per germline. Trimming left V 2 bases short and J 8 bases short, with 15 bases between. This CDR3 has 15 residues.

J is TRBJ2-7 and V is TRBV10-3; D not certain. Germline values: CDR1 ENHRY, CDR2 SYGVKD. The CDR3 is made up of 15 amino acids. Trimming left V 6 bases short and J 1 base short, with 16 bases between. CDR3 sequence reads: CAIRPLGPLSYEQYF. The CDR3, as DNA: TGTGCCATCAGACCCCTCGGGCCCCTATCCTACGAGCAGTACTTC.

This chain uses TRBV12-3 or TRBV12-4 with TRBJ1-1, with 7 nucleotides matching TRBD1. CDR3 length equals 15 residues. V dropped 4 bases and J dropped 0; count of bases not matched to a gene: 5. Here the CDR3 DNA reads TGTGCCAGCAGTTCACGGACAGGTCTGAACACTGAAGCTTTCTTT. It specifies CASSSRTGLNTEAFF.

V gene TRBV2 combines with J gene TRBJ2-1, with TRBD2 matching 12 bases. This CDR3 has 15 amino acids. The junction had 4 bases not matched to a gene; V was cut back by 6 bases and J by 4 bases. In germline, CDR1 is SNHLY, CDR2 FYNNEI. Here the CDR3 DNA reads TGTGCCAGCAGGACCACTAGCGGGGGGTACAATGAGCAGTTCTTC. Translation: CASRTTSGGYNEQFF.